Following are 31 T cell receptor beta chains from one sample sequenced in a study of Ad26.COV2.S vaccination and SARS-CoV-2 variants. The protocol was immunoSEQ multiplex PCR, while the TCRdb copy is restricted to in-frame clones and leaves out a portion. The top ten clones hold about 2% of a sample with almost 400,000 clones, 75% to 90% of them seen once. Regarding treatment: roughly 20 received Ad26.COV2.S at low or high dose, single or two shots; 5 received placebo; per-sample allocation not given. It was on day 63 after the first vaccine or placebo injection that samples were taken. The starting material was peripheral blood, obtained in a trial of Ad26.COV2.S vaccine versus placebo. The receptors originated from a person aged 18-60 years who received the Ad26.COV2.S COVID-19 vaccine or a placebo.

The chain has TRBV2 and TRBJ2-3; 8 bases fit TRBD1. Germline V CDR1 and CDR2: SNHLY, FYNNEI. This CDR3 comprises 14 residues. Trimming at V came to 7 bases and at J to 3 bases, leaving 6 bases not matched to a gene. CDR3 region: CASTRQGWTDTQYF. The CDR3 nucleotides are TGTGCCAGCACGAGACAGGGGTGGACAGATACGCAGTATTTT.

The chain couples TRBV7-9 to TRBJ1-1; D uncertain. The germline V gene has CDR1 SEHNR and CDR2 FQNEAQ (reference sequence). The CDR3 totals 14 residues. V shed 2 bases and J shed 4 bases, with 11 bases lying between them. CDR3 amino acids: CASSLLGSGTEAFF. The CDR3 nucleotides read TGTGCCAGCAGCTTATTAGGGAGTGGCACTGAAGCTTTCTTT.

The chain carries TRBV11-2 and TRBJ2-3; unclear D gene. The ends were cut back, 0 bases at V and 5 bases at J, with 6 bases in the middle. There are 13 residues in the CDR3. Germline V gives CDR1 SGHAT, CDR2 FQNNGV. CDR3 bases: TGTGCCAGCAGCTTAGAAGGCGGAGATACGCAGTATTTT. It specifies CASSLEGGDTQYF.

Comment on this clone: Distinct nucleotide sequences in the sample also encode this CDR3. The chain couples TRBV20-1 to TRBJ1-1; TRBD1 is a possible D gene (5 bases). The CDR3 is made up of 11 amino acids. In germline, CDR1 is DFQATT, CDR2 SNEGSKA (reference sequence). V gave up 5 bases and J gave up 1 base, with 5 bases separating them. CDR3 DNA: TGCAGTGCTGGGGGGAACACTGAAGCTTTCTTT. Amino acids: CSAGGNTEAFF.

The chain combines TRBV10-3 with TRBJ1-2; no clear D. Trimming left V 5 bases short and J 2 bases short, with 9 bases between. Germline lookup yields CDR1 ENHRY and CDR2 SYGVKD. The CDR3 contains 13 residues. This chain's CDR3 is CAISRAGNYGYTF. DNA for the CDR3: TGTGCCATCAGTAGGGCCGGGAACTATGGCTACACCTTC.

This chain links TRBV27 with TRBJ1-1, with D hard to call. This CDR3 region has 13 residues. Looked up from germline, CDR1 is MNHEY and CDR2 is SMNVEV (reference sequence). The ends were cut back, 6 bases at V and 3 bases at J, with 11 bases in the middle. In nucleotides, the CDR3 is TGTGCCAGCAGCCTTTTGCCCCACACTGAAGCTTTCTTT. Translated: CASSLLPHTEAFF.

This clone was seen a handful of times. The chain recombines TRBV28 with TRBJ2-7, with TRBD1 identical over 9 bases. Looked up from germline, CDR1 is MDHEN and CDR2 is SYDVKM. CDR3 length: 16 residues. J lost 10 bases, V lost 5 bases, and 18 bases had no gene match. The CDR3 DNA is TGTGCCAGCAGTCCCCCCGGGACAGGGAAAGGTCGGGGACAGTACTTC. Protein: CASSPPGTGKGRGQYF.

The DNA for the CDR3 is TGTGCCAGCAGTTACGGCGGGAGCTACGAGCAGTACTTC. Its translation: CASSYGGSYEQYF. The chain links TRBV6-2 or TRBV6-3 to TRBJ2-7, with 7 bases lining up with TRBD2. Trimming removed 2 bases from V and 3 bases from J; junction bases left unmatched: 1. The CDR3 covers 13 residues. Germline V gene lookup returns CDR1 MNHEY and CDR2 SVGEGT.

This clone has only a few counts. CDR3 amino acids: CASSPIATNEKLFF. CDR3 nucleotide sequence: TGTGCCAGCAGCCCCATAGCAACTAATGAAAAACTGTTTTTT. The V gene is TRBV28, the J gene TRBJ1-4; D is undetermined. V was cut by 6 bases and J by 0 bases, with 8 bases left in between. Germline CDR1 and CDR2: MDHEN and SYDVKM. This CDR3 is built from 14 residues.

The chain recombines TRBV18 with TRBJ2-1, with no clear D. The CDR3 extends over 12 amino acids. CDR1 and CDR2 (germline): KGHSH, LQKENI. The germline V and J ends were trimmed by 6 bases and 5 bases, with 8 bases remaining between them. In nucleotides, the CDR3 is TGTGCCAGCTCGACTTCTAACAATGAGCAGTTCTTC. Translating gives CASSTSNNEQFF.

The chain joins TRBV10-3 to TRBJ1-5; D is unresolved. This CDR3 spans 13 amino acids. Germline assignment: CDR1 ENHRY and CDR2 SYGVKD. Trimming took off 10 bases at V and 4 bases at J, with 14 bases between the two ends. The CDR3 DNA sequence: TGTGCCAGCGGACGTATAACTAATCAGCCCCAGCATTTT. Translated: CASGRITNQPQHF.

The gene calls are TRBV28 and TRBJ2-1, with D perhaps matching TRBD2 (6 bases). The germline V gene encodes CDR1 MDHEN and CDR2 SYDVKM. This CDR3 comprises 14 residues. V was pared by 5 bases and J by 7 bases, with 15 bases between. DNA for the CDR3: TGTGCCAGCAGTACCTGGACTGGAGGGAATGAGCAGTTCTTC. Translating gives CASSTWTGGNEQFF.

J is TRBJ1-5 and V is TRBV7-2; D gene uncertain. The CDR3 contains 13 residues. V lost 3 bases, J lost 0 bases, and 3 bases lay in between. Per the germline V gene, CDR1 is SGHTA and CDR2 is FQGNSA. The CDR3: CASSFSSNQPQHF. CDR3 nucleotides: TGTGCCAGCAGCTTCAGTAGCAATCAGCCCCAGCATTTT.

The rearrangement uses TRBV5-1 and TRBJ2-2; a possible D gene is TRBD1 (5 bases). The CDR3 extends over 13 amino acids. V lost 4 bases to trimming and J lost 6 bases, with 10 bases between them. The germline V gene encodes CDR1 SGHRS and CDR2 YFSETQ. The chain's CDR3 is CASSANRPGELFF. DNA of the CDR3: TGCGCCAGCAGCGCGAACAGGCCCGGGGAGCTGTTTTTT.

This clone was seen a few times. The V gene is TRBV7-3, the J gene TRBJ1-1; no definite D call. V was clipped by 4 bases and J by 0 bases, with 9 bases between them. The germline V gene has CDR1 SGHTA and CDR2 FQGTGA. The CDR3 runs 14 residues. CDR3 in amino acids: CASSSGPMNTEAFF. The CDR3 nucleotides read TGTGCCAGCAGCTCCGGGCCTATGAACACTGAAGCTTTCTTT.

The chain uses TRBV5-4 and TRBJ1-5; D gene ambiguous. The CDR3 is 13 amino acids. In germline, CDR1 is SGHNT, CDR2 YYREEE (reference sequence). Between the trimmed V and J ends, which lost 0 bases and 3 bases, there was a span of 4 bases. The CDR3 is CASSLDTNQPQHF. CDR3 nucleotides: TGTGCCAGCAGCTTGGACACCAATCAGCCCCAGCATTTT.

This rearrangement joins TRBV19 to TRBJ2-7; 8 nucleotides agree with TRBD2. Trimming took 10 bases from V and 2 from J; bases not matched to a gene: 10. This CDR3 spans 14 amino acids. Germline V gene data show CDR1 as LNHDA and CDR2 as SQIVND (reference sequence). CDR3 coding DNA: TGTGCCATCAACTCGACTAGCGTTGCCTACGAGCAGTACTTC. As protein: CAINSTSVAYEQYF. Full variable domain (remainder filled in from reference TRBV19 and TRBJ2-7): DGGITQSPKYLFRKEGQNVTLSCEQNLNHDAMYWYRQDPGQGLRLIYYSQIVNDFQKGDIAEGYSVSREKKESFPLTVTSAQKNPTAFYLCAINSTSVAYEQYFGPGTRLTVT.

The chain employs TRBV3-1 (or the pseudogene TRBV3-2) and TRBJ1-2; possibly TRBD1 for D (6 bases). V gave up 7 bases and J gave up 4 bases, with 10 bases separating them. Per germline, CDR1 LGHDT and CDR2 YNNKEL (reference sequence). The CDR3 has 12 residues. The DNA for the CDR3 is TGTGCCAGCACCAAGGACAGCTATGGCTACACCTTC. This gives the protein CASTKDSYGYTF.

The chain couples TRBV28 to TRBJ1-5; the D is unclear. The CDR3 spans 12 residues. CDR1 is MDHEN, CDR2 SYDVKM, per germline. The V end lost 3 bases, the J end lost 10 bases, and 10 bases lay between the germline ends. CDR3 sequence: CASSLLRSPQHF. The CDR3 DNA reads TGTGCCAGCAGTTTGTTAAGGAGTCCCCAGCATTTT.

The chain couples TRBV11-2 to TRBJ2-5, with 8 bases lining up with TRBD2. Germline trimming cut 7 bases from V and 5 bases from J; bases unmatched to any gene: 9. This CDR3 is 14 amino acids long. Germline V gene lookup returns CDR1 SGHAT and CDR2 FQNNGV. CDR3: CASNPPGGAETQYF. CDR3 nucleotide sequence: TGTGCCAGCAACCCTCCGGGGGGGGCTGAGACCCAGTACTTC.

The rearrangement links TRBV6-2 or TRBV6-3 to TRBJ2-5; 7 bases align to TRBD1. J gave up 2 bases and V 5 bases, and 8 bases lay outside the gene matches. Looked up from germline, CDR1 is MNHEY and CDR2 is SVGEGT. The CDR3 consists of 15 residues. The CDR3, as DNA: TGTGCCAGCAGTCCAGACAGGGCCTCTCAAGAGACCCAGTACTTC. Translation: CASSPDRASQETQYF.

The V and J genes are TRBV6-1 and TRBJ1-3; the D is unclear. Germline V gene data show CDR1 as MNHNS and CDR2 as SASEGT. The CDR3 is made up of 16 amino acids. Between the trimmed V and J ends, which lost 2 bases and 1 base, there was a span of 12 bases. CDR3: CASSESLGQSGNTIYF. The CDR3 DNA sequence: TGTGCCAGCAGTGAAAGTCTTGGGCAGTCTGGAAACACCATATATTTT.

This chain uses TRBV6-4 with TRBJ1-1; D might be TRBD1 (5 bases). The V end lost 2 bases, the J end lost 6 bases, and 13 bases lay between the germline ends. The CDR3 runs to 14 residues. Germline CDR1 reads MRHNA; CDR2 reads SNTAGT. The CDR3 loop reads CASSDKFGGSEAFF. CDR3 DNA sequence: TGTGCCAGCAGTGACAAATTTGGGGGGTCTGAAGCTTTCTTT.

The rearrangement links TRBV5-1 to TRBJ2-7; 9 bases map to TRBD2. J gave up 6 bases and V 4 bases, and 8 bases lay outside the gene matches. CDR3 length: 14 residues. In germline, CDR1 is SGHRS, CDR2 YFSETQ. The CDR3: CASSGTSLFSEQYF. Written as DNA, the CDR3 is TGCGCCAGCAGCGGGACTAGCCTATTTTCCGAGCAGTACTTC.

J is TRBJ1-1 and V is TRBV5-1; a possible D gene is TRBD1 (6 bases). Looked up from germline, CDR1 is SGHRS and CDR2 is YFSETQ. The CDR3 has 14 amino acids. With 2 bases removed from V and 4 bases from J, the gap between germline ends came to 12 bases. CDR3 residues: CASSLQGLGTEAFF. The CDR3 nucleotides are TGCGCCAGCAGCTTACAGGGATTGGGCACTGAAGCTTTCTTT.

DNA of the CDR3: TGTGCCAGCTCACCACAGGGGTCTAGCACAGATACGCAGTATTTT. Translated: CASSPQGSSTDTQYF. The chain couples TRBV18 to TRBJ2-3; perhaps TRBD1 as D (5 bases). The V gene's germline CDR1 is KGHSH and CDR2 LQKENI. The V end lost 1 base, the J end lost 0 bases, and 8 bases lay between the germline ends. CDR3 length equals 15 residues.

The rearrangement joins TRBV6-5 to TRBJ2-3, with TRBD2 matching over 7 bases. There are 14 residues in the CDR3. V dropped 10 bases and J dropped 2; count of bases not matched to a gene: 9. CDR1 and CDR2 from the germline V gene are MNHEY and SVGAGI. The CDR3 region is CATGDYPFTDTQYF. The CDR3 coding sequence is TGTGCCACCGGGGACTACCCGTTCACAGATACGCAGTATTTT.

The chain recombines TRBV30 with TRBJ2-7; D remains unclear. Germline CDR1 reads GTSNPN; CDR2 reads SVGIG (reference sequence). The length of the CDR3 is 14 residues. The V and J ends lost 6 bases and 2 bases respectively, with 17 bases between them. DNA for the CDR3: TGTGCCTGCACCCGCCCAAGTCGGGCCTACGAGCAGTACTTC. Protein product: CACTRPSRAYEQYF.

The chain couples TRBV19 to TRBJ2-1; possibly TRBD2 for D (6 bases). The V gene's germline CDR1 is LNHDA and CDR2 SQIVND (reference sequence). The V gene lost 3 bases and the J gene lost 0 bases, with 9 bases spanning the gap. CDR3 length: 15 amino acids. The CDR3 sequence: CASSIGDSSYNEQFF. The CDR3 DNA follows: TGTGCCAGTAGTATTGGGGACTCCTCCTACAATGAGCAGTTCTTC.

V gene TRBV5-4 combines with J gene TRBJ2-1; D unresolved. Germline-derived CDR1 and CDR2 are SGHNT and YYREEE (reference sequence). V was pared by 3 bases and J by 6 bases, with 10 bases between. The CDR3 sequence is 13 residues long. Written as DNA, the CDR3 is TGTGCCAGCAGCTGGGTCAGAAGCAATGAGCAGTTCTTC. Translation: CASSWVRSNEQFF.

The chain has TRBV14 and TRBJ2-4, with D possibly matching TRBD2 (6 bases). CDR3 length: 13 residues. V was clipped by 4 bases and J by 8 bases, with 12 bases between them. CDR1 is SGHDN and CDR2 is FVKESK in the germline V gene. This chain's CDR3 is CASSRLGDYIQYF. The CDR3, as DNA: TGTGCCAGCAGCCGATTAGGGGACTACATTCAGTACTTC.